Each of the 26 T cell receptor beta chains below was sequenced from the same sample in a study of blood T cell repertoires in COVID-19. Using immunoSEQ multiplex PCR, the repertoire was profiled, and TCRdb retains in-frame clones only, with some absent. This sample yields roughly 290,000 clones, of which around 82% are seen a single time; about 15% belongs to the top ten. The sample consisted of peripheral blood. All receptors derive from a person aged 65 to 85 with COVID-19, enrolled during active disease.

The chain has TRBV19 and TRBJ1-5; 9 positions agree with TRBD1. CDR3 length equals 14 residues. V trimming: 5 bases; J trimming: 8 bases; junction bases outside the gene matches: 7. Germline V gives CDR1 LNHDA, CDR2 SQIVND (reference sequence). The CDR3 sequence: CASSVTGGFEPQHF. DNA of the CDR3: TGTGCCAGTAGTGTGACAGGGGGGTTTGAGCCCCAGCATTTT.

CDR3 sequence (DNA): TGCAGCGCGTTGAGACAGGGGGAGGGCGAGCAGTACTTC. It codes for CSALRQGEGEQYF. The chain is built from TRBV29-1 and TRBJ2-7, with 9 bases that match TRBD1. Germline V gene lookup returns CDR1 SQVTM and CDR2 ANQGSEA. This CDR3 contains 13 residues. With V trimmed by 7 bases and J by 6 bases, 10 bases remained unmatched.

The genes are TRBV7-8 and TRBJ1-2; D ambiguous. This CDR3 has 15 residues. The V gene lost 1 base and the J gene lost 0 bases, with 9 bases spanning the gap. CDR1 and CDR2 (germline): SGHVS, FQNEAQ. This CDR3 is CASSLDLPANYGYTF. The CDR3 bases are TGTGCCAGCAGCTTAGACTTACCCGCTAACTATGGCTACACCTTC.

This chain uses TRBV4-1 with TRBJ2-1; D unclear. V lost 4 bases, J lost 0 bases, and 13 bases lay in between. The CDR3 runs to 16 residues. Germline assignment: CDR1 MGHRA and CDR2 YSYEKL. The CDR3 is CASSLLAASSYNEQFF. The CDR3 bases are TGCGCCAGCAGCCTCCTGGCGGCGAGCTCCTACAATGAGCAGTTCTTC.

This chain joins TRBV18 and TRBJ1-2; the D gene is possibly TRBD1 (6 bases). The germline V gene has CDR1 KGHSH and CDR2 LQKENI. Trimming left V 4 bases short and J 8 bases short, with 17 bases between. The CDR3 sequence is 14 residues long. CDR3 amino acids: CASSLRDNGAGYTF. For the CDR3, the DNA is TGTGCCAGCTCACTCCGGGACAACGGGGCCGGCTACACCTTC.

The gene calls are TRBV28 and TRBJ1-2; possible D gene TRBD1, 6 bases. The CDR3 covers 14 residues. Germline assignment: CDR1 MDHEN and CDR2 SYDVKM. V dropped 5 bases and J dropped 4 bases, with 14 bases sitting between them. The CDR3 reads CASSLGAESYGYTF. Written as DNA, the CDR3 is TGTGCCAGCAGTCTGGGGGCAGAAAGCTATGGCTACACCTTC.

The DNA of the CDR3 is TGTGCCAGCACGTCAGTAAACACCGGGGAGCTGTTTTTT. This encodes CASTSVNTGELFF. The chain recombines TRBV7-2 with TRBJ2-2, with D unclear. Trimming took off 7 bases at V and 2 bases at J, with 8 bases between the two ends. CDR1 is SGHTA and CDR2 is FQGNSA in the germline V gene. The CDR3 runs 13 residues. Together with reference TRBV7-2 and TRBJ2-2, the CDR3 gives the full variable domain: GAGVSQSPSNKVTEKGKDVELRCDPISGHTALYWYRQSLGQGLEFLIYFQGNSAPDKSGLPSDRFSAERTGGSVSTLTIQRTQQEDSAVYLCASTSVNTGELFFGEGSRLTVL.

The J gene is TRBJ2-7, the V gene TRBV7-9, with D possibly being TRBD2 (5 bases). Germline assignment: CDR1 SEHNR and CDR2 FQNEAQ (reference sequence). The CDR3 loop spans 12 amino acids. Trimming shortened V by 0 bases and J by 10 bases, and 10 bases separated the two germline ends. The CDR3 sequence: CASSLAERQQYF. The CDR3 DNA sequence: TGTGCCAGCAGCTTAGCCGAGCGGCAACAGTACTTC.

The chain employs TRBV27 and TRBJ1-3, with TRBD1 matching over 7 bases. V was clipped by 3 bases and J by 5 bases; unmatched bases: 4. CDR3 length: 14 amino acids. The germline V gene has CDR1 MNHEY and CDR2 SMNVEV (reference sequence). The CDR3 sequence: CASSFPGGRNTIYF. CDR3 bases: TGTGCCAGCAGTTTTCCAGGGGGTAGAAACACCATATATTTT.

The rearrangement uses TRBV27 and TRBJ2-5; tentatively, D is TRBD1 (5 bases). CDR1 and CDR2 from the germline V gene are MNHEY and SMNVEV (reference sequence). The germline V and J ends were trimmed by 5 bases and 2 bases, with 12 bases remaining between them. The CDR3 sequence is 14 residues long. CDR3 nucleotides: TGTGCCAGCAGTCCCCCAGGGCGACAAGAGACCCAGTACTTC. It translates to CASSPPGRQETQYF.

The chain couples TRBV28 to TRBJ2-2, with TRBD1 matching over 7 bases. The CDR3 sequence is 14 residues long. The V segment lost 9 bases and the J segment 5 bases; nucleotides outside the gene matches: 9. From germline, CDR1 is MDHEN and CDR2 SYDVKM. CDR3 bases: TGTGCCAGTAAAGGGGGCGTCGGGACCGGGGAGCTGTTTTTT. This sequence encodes CASKGGVGTGELFF.

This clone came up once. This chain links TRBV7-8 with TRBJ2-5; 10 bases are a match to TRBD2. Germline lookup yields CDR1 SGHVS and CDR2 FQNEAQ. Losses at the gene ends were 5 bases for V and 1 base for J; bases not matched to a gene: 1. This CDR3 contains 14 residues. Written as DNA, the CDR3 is TGTGCCAGCAGCCGGACTAGCGGCCAAGAGACCCAGTACTTC. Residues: CASSRTSGQETQYF.

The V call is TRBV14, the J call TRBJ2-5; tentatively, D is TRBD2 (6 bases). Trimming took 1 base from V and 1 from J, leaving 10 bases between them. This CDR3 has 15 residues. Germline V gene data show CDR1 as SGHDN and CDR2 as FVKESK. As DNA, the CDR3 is TGTGCCAGCAGCCAAGGGGGACTGGGCCAAGAGACCCAGTACTTC. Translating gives CASSQGGLGQETQYF. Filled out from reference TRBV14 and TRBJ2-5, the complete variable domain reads EAGVTQFPSHSVIEKGQTVTLRCDPISGHDNLYWYRRVMGKEIKFLLHFVKESKQDESGMPNNRFLAERTGGTYSTLKVQPAELEDSGVYFCASSQGGLGQETQYFGPGTRLLVL.

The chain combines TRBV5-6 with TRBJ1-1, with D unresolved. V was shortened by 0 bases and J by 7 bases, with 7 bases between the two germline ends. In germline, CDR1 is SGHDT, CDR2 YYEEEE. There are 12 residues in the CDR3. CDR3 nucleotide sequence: TGTGCCAGCAGCTTGGCCAGGTATGAAGCTTTCTTT. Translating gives CASSLARYEAFF. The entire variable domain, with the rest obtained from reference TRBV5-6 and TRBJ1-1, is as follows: DAGVTQSPTHLIKTRGQQVTLRCSPKSGHDTVSWYQQALGQGPQFIFQYYEEEERQRGNFPDRFSGHQFPNYSSELNVNALLLGDSALYLCASSLARYEAFFGQGTRLTVV.

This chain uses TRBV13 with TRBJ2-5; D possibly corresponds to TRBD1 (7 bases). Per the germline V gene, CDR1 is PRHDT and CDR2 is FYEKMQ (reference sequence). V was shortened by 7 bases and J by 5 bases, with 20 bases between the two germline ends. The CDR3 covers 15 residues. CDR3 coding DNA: TGTGCCAGCAATAGGGGCGGAGGGGGCCTTGAGACCCAGTACTTC. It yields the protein CASNRGGGGLETQYF.

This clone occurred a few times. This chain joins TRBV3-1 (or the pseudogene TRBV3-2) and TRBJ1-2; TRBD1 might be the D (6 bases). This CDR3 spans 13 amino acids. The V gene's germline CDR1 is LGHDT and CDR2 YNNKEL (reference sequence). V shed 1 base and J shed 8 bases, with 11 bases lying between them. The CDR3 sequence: CASSQVRRGGYTF. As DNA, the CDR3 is TGTGCCAGCAGCCAAGTACGCAGGGGCGGCTACACCTTC.

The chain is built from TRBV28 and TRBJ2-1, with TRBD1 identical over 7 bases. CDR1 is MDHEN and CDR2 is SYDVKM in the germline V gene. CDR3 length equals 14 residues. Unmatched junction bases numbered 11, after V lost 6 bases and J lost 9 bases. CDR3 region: CASSQGQVKGEQFF. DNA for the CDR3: TGTGCCAGCAGCCAAGGACAGGTCAAGGGTGAGCAGTTCTTC.

CDR3 loop: CASSLQFKETQYF. CDR3 bases: TGTGCCAGTAGTTTGCAGTTTAAAGAGACCCAGTACTTC. This sequence joins TRBV19 and TRBJ2-5; D is unresolved. This CDR3 is built from 13 residues. Germline V CDR1 and CDR2: LNHDA, SQIVND (reference sequence). Trimming pared 5 bases from V and 3 bases from J, leaving 10 bases between.

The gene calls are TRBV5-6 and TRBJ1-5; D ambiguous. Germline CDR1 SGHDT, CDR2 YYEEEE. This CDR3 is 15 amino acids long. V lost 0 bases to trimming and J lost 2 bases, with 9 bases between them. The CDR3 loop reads CASSLGPGGNQPQHF. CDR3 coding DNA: TGTGCCAGCAGCTTGGGCCCGGGAGGCAATCAGCCCCAGCATTTT.

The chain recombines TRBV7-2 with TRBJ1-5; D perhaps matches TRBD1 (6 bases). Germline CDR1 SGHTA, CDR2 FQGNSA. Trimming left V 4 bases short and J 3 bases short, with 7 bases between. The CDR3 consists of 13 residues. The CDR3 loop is CASSWTVNQPQHF. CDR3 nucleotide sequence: TGTGCCAGCAGCTGGACAGTCAATCAGCCCCAGCATTTT.

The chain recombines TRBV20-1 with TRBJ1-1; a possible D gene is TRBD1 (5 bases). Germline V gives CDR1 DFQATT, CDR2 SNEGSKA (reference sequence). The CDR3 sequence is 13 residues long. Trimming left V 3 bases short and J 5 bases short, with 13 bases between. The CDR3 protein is CSASFGGGTEAFF. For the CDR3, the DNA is TGCAGTGCTAGTTTCGGGGGAGGGACTGAAGCTTTCTTT.

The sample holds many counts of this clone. CDR3 loop: CASSLESELRGYEQYF. The CDR3, as DNA: TGCGCCAGCAGCTTGGAATCCGAACTCCGAGGGTACGAGCAGTACTTC. The chain has TRBV5-1 and TRBJ2-7, with D possibly matching TRBD2 (5 bases). Trimming removed 0 bases from V and 4 bases from J, with 17 bases in between. CDR1 is SGHRS, CDR2 YFSETQ, per germline. The CDR3 extends over 16 amino acids.

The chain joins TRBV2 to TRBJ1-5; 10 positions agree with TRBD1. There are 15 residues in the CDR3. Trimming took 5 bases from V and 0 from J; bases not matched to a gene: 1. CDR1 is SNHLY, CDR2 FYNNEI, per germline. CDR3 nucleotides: TGTGCCAGCAGTCGGGACAGGGGTAGCAATCAGCCCCAGCATTTT. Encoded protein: CASSRDRGSNQPQHF. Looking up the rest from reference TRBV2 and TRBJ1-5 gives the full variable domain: EPEVTQTPSHQVTQMGQEVILRCVPISNHLYFYWYRQILGQKVEFLVSFYNNEISEKSEIFDDQFSVERPDGSNFTLKIRSTKLEDSAMYFCASSRDRGSNQPQHFGDGTRLSIL.

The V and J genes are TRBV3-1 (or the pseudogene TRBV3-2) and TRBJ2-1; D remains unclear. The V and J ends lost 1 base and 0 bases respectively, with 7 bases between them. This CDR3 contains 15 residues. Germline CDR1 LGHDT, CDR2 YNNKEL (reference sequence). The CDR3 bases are TGTGCCAGCAGCCAAGGCGGTGCCTCCTACAATGAGCAGTTCTTC. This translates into CASSQGGASYNEQFF.

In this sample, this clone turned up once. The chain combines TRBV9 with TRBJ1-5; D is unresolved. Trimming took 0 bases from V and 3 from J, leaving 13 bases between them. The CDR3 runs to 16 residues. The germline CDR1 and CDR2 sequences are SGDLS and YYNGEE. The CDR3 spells CASSVVPHTLNQPQHF. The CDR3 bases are TGTGCCAGCAGCGTAGTGCCACACACCCTCAATCAGCCCCAGCATTTT.

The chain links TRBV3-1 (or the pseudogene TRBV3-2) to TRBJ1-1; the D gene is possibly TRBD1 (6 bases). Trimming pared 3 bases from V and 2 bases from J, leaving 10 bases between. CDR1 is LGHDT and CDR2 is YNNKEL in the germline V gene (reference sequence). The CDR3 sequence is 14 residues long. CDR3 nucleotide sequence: TGTGCCAGCAGCCACCGGGGGGCTAACACTGAAGCTTTCTTT. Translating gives CASSHRGANTEAFF.